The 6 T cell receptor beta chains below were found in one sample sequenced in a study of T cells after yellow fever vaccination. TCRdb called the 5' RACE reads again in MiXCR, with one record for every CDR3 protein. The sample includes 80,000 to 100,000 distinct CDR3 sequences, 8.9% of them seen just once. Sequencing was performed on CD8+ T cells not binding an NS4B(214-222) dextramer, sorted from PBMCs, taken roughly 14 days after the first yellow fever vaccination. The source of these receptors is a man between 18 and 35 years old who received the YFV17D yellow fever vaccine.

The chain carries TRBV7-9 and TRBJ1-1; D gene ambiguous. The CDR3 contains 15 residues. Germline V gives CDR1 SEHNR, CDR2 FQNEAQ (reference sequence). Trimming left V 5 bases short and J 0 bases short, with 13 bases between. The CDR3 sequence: CASSLDTLLNTEAFF. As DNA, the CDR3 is TGTGCCAGCAGCCTAGACACTCTCTTGAACACTGAAGCTTTCTTT.

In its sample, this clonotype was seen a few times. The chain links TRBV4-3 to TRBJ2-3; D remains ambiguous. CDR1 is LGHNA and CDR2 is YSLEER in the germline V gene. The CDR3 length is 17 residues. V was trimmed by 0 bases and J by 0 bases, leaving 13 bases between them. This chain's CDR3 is CASSQDRPGLSTDTQYF. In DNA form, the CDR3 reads TGCGCCAGCAGCCAAGATCGTCCAGGCCTAAGCACAGATACGCAGTATTTT.

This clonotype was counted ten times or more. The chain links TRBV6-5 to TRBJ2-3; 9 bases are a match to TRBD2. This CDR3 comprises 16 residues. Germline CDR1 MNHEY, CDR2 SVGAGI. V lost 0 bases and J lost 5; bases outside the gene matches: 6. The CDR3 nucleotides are TGTGCCAGCAGTTACTCTGCGGGGGGGGCGGGAGATACGCAGTATTTT. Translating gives CASSYSAGGAGDTQYF.

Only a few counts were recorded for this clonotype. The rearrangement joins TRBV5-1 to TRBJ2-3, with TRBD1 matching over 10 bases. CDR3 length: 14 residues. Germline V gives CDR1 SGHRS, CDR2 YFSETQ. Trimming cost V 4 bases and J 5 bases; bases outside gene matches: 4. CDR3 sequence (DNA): TGCGCCAGCAGCGACGGGACAGGGGAAGATACGCAGTATTTT. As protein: CASSDGTGEDTQYF. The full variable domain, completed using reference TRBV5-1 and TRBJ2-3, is KAGVTQTPRYLIKTRGQQVTLSCSPISGHRSVSWYQQTPGQGLQFLFEYFSETQRNKGNFPGRFSGRQFSNSRSEMNVSTLELGDSALYLCASSDGTGEDTQYFGPGTRLTVL.

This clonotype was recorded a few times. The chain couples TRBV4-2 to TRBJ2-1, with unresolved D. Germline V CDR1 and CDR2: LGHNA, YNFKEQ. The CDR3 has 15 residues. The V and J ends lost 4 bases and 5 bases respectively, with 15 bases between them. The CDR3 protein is CASSPSQSVHNEQFF. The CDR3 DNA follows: TGTGCCAGCAGCCCTAGTCAGTCGGTCCACAATGAGCAGTTCTTC.

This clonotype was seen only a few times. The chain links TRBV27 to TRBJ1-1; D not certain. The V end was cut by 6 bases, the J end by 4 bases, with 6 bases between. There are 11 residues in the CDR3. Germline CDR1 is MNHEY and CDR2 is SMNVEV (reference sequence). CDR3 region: CASRASTEAFF. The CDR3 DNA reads TGTGCCAGCAGGGCTAGCACTGAAGCTTTCTTT.